This passage covers 24 T cell receptor beta chains from one sample sequenced in a study of blood T cell repertoires in COVID-19. Using immunoSEQ multiplex PCR, the repertoire was profiled, and TCRdb retains in-frame clones only, with some absent. The sample contains hundreds of thousands of clones, approximately 83% of which appear only once. The sequenced material came from PBMCs or T cells enriched from blood (not recorded which). The receptors here all came from a woman aged 40 to 50 who had been exposed to COVID-19.

The chain is built from TRBV30 and TRBJ2-3, with 14 bases fitting TRBD2. The CDR3 is 15 residues long. The germline V gene encodes CDR1 GTSNPN and CDR2 SVGIG (reference sequence). J lost 7 bases, V lost 7 bases, and 10 bases had no gene match. This CDR3 reads CASSPTSGGAYTQYF. CDR3 DNA sequence: TGTGCCTCCTCCCCGACTAGCGGGGGGGCATATACGCAGTATTTT.

The rearrangement uses TRBV7-9 and TRBJ2-3; weak D call: TRBD1 (6 bases). This CDR3 contains 14 residues. Germline V gene sequence: CDR1 SEHNR, CDR2 FQNEAQ (reference sequence). The V gene lost 3 bases and the J gene lost 4 bases, with 11 bases spanning the gap. CDR3 sequence: CASSFGGRADTQYF. The CDR3 nucleotides are TGTGCCAGCAGCTTTGGGGGCCGGGCAGATACGCAGTATTTT. Looking up the rest from reference TRBV7-9 and TRBJ2-3 gives the full variable domain: DTGVSQNPRHKITKRGQNVTFRCDPISEHNRLYWYRQTLGQGPEFLTYFQNEAQLEKSRLLSDRFSAERPKGSFSTLEIQRTEQGDSAMYLCASSFGGRADTQYFGPGTRLTVL.

The V and J genes are TRBV14 and TRBJ1-2; TRBD1 matches at 7 bases. Germline assignment: CDR1 SGHDN and CDR2 FVKESK. With 5 bases clipped from V and 8 bases from J, the junction kept 8 bases outside the gene matches. The CDR3 has 13 residues. For the CDR3, the DNA is TGTGCCAGCAGCACGGGACAGAAATACGGCTACACCTTC. It encodes CASSTGQKYGYTF.

A few counts support this clone. This chain uses TRBV7-2 with TRBJ1-2; possibly TRBD1 for D (6 bases). The CDR3 consists of 14 residues. Per the germline V gene, CDR1 is SGHTA and CDR2 is FQGNSA. With 3 bases removed from V and 10 bases from J, the gap between germline ends came to 18 bases. Here the CDR3 DNA reads TGTGCCAGCAGCTTCGGGGGAGGGGGTAAAGCCTACACCTTC. It is translated as CASSFGGGGKAYTF.

V gene TRBV19 combines with J gene TRBJ2-3; TRBD2 matches at 10 bases. This CDR3 region has 15 residues. The V gene end was trimmed by 3 bases and the J gene end by 3 bases; junction bases not matched to a gene: 3. The germline V gene has CDR1 LNHDA and CDR2 SQIVND (reference sequence). Written as DNA, the CDR3 is TGTGCCAGTAGTATTCCGGGACTAGCGACAGATACGCAGTATTTT. Translated, it gives CASSIPGLATDTQYF.

The rearrangement joins TRBV10-3 to TRBJ2-2, with TRBD2 identical over 8 bases. CDR3 length equals 17 residues. The trim removed 8 bases at V and 4 bases at J, leaving 15 bases unmatched. CDR1 and CDR2 from the germline V gene are ENHRY and SYGVKD. The CDR3 spells CAIEISGDPSSTGELFF. DNA of the CDR3: TGTGCCATCGAAATTAGCGGGGACCCCTCCTCCACCGGGGAGCTGTTTTTT.

The chain carries TRBV5-1 and TRBJ1-1; 8 nucleotides line up with TRBD1. The CDR3 spans 15 residues. Germline CDR1 is SGHRS and CDR2 is YFSETQ. Trimming took 7 bases from V and 1 from J; bases not matched to a gene: 9. CDR3 loop: CASRQGSDGNTEAFF. As DNA, the CDR3 is TGCGCCAGCCGACAGGGGTCGGATGGGAACACTGAAGCTTTCTTT.

The chain has TRBV29-1 and TRBJ2-5, with a tentative D call TRBD1 (6 bases). V lost 3 bases and J 1 base, leaving 18 bases between the germline ends. Germline CDR1 SQVTM, CDR2 ANQGSEA. This CDR3 is 16 amino acids long. The CDR3 sequence: CSVDDQGSGRQETQYF. CDR3 nucleotide sequence: TGCAGCGTTGATGATCAGGGGAGCGGCCGCCAAGAGACCCAGTACTTC.

The chain has TRBV2 and TRBJ1-2; a weak D match, TRBD1 (5 bases). V lost 6 bases and J 0 bases, leaving 11 bases between the germline ends. This CDR3 has 14 amino acids. CDR1 is SNHLY and CDR2 is FYNNEI in the germline V gene. The CDR3 protein is CASRKGIPNYGYTF. The CDR3 DNA reads as TGTGCCAGCAGGAAGGGGATCCCTAACTATGGCTACACCTTC.

This clone was detected once. The chain couples TRBV6-6 to TRBJ2-7, with D hard to call. Trimming left V 0 bases short and J 4 bases short, with 10 bases between. The CDR3 has 14 amino acids. Germline values: CDR1 MNHNY, CDR2 SVGAGI (reference sequence). CDR3 DNA: TGTGCCAGCAGTTACTCGCGTACGGAGTACGAGCAGTACTTC. This sequence encodes CASSYSRTEYEQYF.

The chain employs TRBV7-2 and TRBJ1-5; D gene uncertain. Trimming shortened V by 5 bases and J by 1 base, and 9 bases separated the two germline ends. The CDR3 contains 14 residues. The V gene's germline CDR1 is SGHTA and CDR2 FQGNSA. The CDR3 loop reads CASSQQSSNQPQHF. CDR3 nucleotides: TGTGCCAGCAGCCAACAGTCCAGCAATCAGCCCCAGCATTTT.

Remarks on this clone: The same CDR3 arises from other DNA sequences in this sample as well. The V gene is TRBV2, the J gene TRBJ1-5; TRBD1 agrees at 7 bases. This CDR3 is 14 amino acids long. From germline, CDR1 is SNHLY and CDR2 FYNNEI. V dropped 6 bases and J dropped 0; count of bases not matched to a gene: 2. The CDR3 region has the DNA TGTGCCAGCAGACAGGGGTATAGCAATCAGCCCCAGCATTTT. It yields the protein CASRQGYSNQPQHF.

The J gene is TRBJ1-2, the V gene TRBV19, with a weak D call TRBD1 (6 bases). With 3 bases removed from V and 3 bases from J, the gap between germline ends came to 8 bases. The CDR3 is made up of 13 amino acids. Germline V gives CDR1 LNHDA, CDR2 SQIVND (reference sequence). In DNA, the CDR3 is TGTGCCAGTAGTATTAACAGGGACTATGGCTACACCTTC. This gives the protein CASSINRDYGYTF.

This clone occurred a few times. This chain connects TRBV6-5 to TRBJ1-3; D not certain. Germline-derived CDR1 and CDR2 are MNHEY and SVGAGI. V lost 6 bases and J lost 13, with 16 bases in between. The CDR3 is made up of 12 amino acids. The CDR3 DNA reads TGTGCCAGCAGGACGGACTTGATGCCGATATATTTT. Its translation is CASRTDLMPIYF.

The V call is TRBV30, the J call TRBJ2-3, with a tentative D call TRBD2 (7 bases). The CDR3 consists of 14 residues. V lost 6 bases and J lost 2, with 15 bases in between. Germline V lookup: CDR1 GTSNPN, CDR2 SVGIG (reference sequence). The CDR3 protein is CACTGGQPTDTQYF. The CDR3 nucleotides read TGTGCCTGTACGGGGGGCCAACCCACAGATACGCAGTATTTT.

This chain uses TRBV9 with TRBJ1-2; D is ambiguous. The CDR3 is 13 amino acids. Germline V gives CDR1 SGDLS, CDR2 YYNGEE. Trimming stripped 6 bases from V and 4 bases from J, with 13 bases between. The chain's CDR3 is CASNRGTLYGYTF. In nucleotides, the CDR3 is TGTGCCAGCAATCGGGGAACCCTCTATGGCTACACCTTC.

The V and J genes are TRBV2 and TRBJ1-1; 9 nucleotides line up with TRBD1. Germline V gene lookup returns CDR1 SNHLY and CDR2 FYNNEI. This CDR3 contains 11 residues. Trimming removed 5 bases from V and 10 bases from J; junction bases left unmatched: 2. DNA of the CDR3: TGTGCCAGCAGTCAGGACAGGGGAGCTTTCTTT. Translating gives CASSQDRGAFF.

The J gene is TRBJ2-3, the V gene TRBV28; perhaps TRBD1 as D (5 bases). The V gene lost 4 bases and the J gene lost 6 bases, with 26 bases spanning the gap. The CDR3 runs to 18 residues. Per germline, CDR1 MDHEN and CDR2 SYDVKM. For the CDR3, the DNA is TGTGCCAGCAGTTCCAGGGAACGATTCAAGACGTGGGCCGATACGCAGTATTTT. Its protein is CASSSRERFKTWADTQYF. Filled out from reference TRBV28 and TRBJ2-3, the complete variable domain reads DVKVTQSSRYLVKRTGEKVFLECVQDMDHENMFWYRQDPGLGLRLIYFSYDVKMKEKGDIPEGYSVSREKKERFSLILESASTNQTSMYLCASSSRERFKTWADTQYFGPGTRLTVL.

The chain uses TRBV7-5 and TRBJ2-7; the DNA was not compared with TRBD2, the D call given in the table. TRBV7-5 is labeled a pseudogene. The CDR3 runs to 17 residues. CDR3 DNA: TGTGCCAGAAGAGGAGACCGAGAGACCTATCGGGCCTACGAGCAGTACTTC. Its protein product is CARRGDRETYRAYEQYF.

This chain links TRBV7-9 with TRBJ1-6; 10 positions agree with TRBD1. The CDR3 covers 16 residues. The trim removed 3 bases at V and 9 bases at J, leaving 8 bases unmatched. Germline lookup yields CDR1 SEHNR and CDR2 FQNEAQ (reference sequence). CDR3 nucleotides: TGTGCCAGCAGCTTCGACCGGGACAGGGGAGGTTCACCCCTCCACTTT. This sequence encodes CASSFDRDRGGSPLHF.

In DNA form, the CDR3 reads TGTGCCAGCTCTCCCGGGACAGGCATGAACACTGAAGCTTTCTTT. It is translated as CASSPGTGMNTEAFF. The chain links TRBV18 to TRBJ1-1; TRBD1 agrees at 8 bases. This CDR3 comprises 15 residues. The germline V gene encodes CDR1 KGHSH and CDR2 LQKENI. Trimming at V came to 6 bases and at J to 0 bases, leaving 6 bases not matched to a gene.

This clone was seen a handful of times. The CDR3 sequence is CASSQGGGRGAKNIQYF. The CDR3 nucleotides read TGTGCCAGCAGCCAGGGAGGGGGGAGAGGGGCCAAAAACATTCAGTACTTC. This chain links TRBV5-6 with TRBJ2-4; TRBD2 is a possible D gene (7 bases). The germline V gene has CDR1 SGHDT and CDR2 YYEEEE. V lost 4 bases to trimming and J lost 1 base, with 18 bases between them. This CDR3 has 17 residues.

This chain joins TRBV7-2 and TRBJ1-3; no clear D. The CDR3 sequence is 16 residues long. The V gene lost 1 base and the J gene lost 3 bases, with 13 bases spanning the gap. CDR1 is SGHTA and CDR2 is FQGNSA in the germline V gene. The CDR3 sequence: CASSLDGYLSGNTIYF. CDR3 nucleotide sequence: TGTGCCAGCAGCTTAGACGGTTATCTGAGTGGAAACACCATATATTTT.

This clone was found a few times. The J gene is TRBJ1-2, the V gene TRBV2; 10 bases are a match to TRBD1. With V trimmed by 3 bases and J by 8 bases, 12 bases remained unmatched. Germline CDR1 and CDR2: SNHLY and FYNNEI. The CDR3 is made up of 16 amino acids. The CDR3 here is CASSDMGPGTGDGYTF. In DNA form, the CDR3 reads TGTGCCAGCAGTGATATGGGTCCCGGGACAGGGGACGGCTACACCTTC.